Each of the 29 T cell receptor beta chains below was sequenced from the same sample in a study of shared clonotypes between healthy human individuals. The protocol was immunoSEQ multiplex PCR, while the TCRdb copy is restricted to in-frame clones and leaves out a portion. The repertoire holds around 2.1 million clones, with 95% as singletons. Sequencing was carried out using naive CD4+ T cells sorted from blood. Sample subset: CD45RA+ positively selected. These receptors all stem from a man younger than 35 in good health.

The chain carries TRBV2 and TRBJ2-7, with 12 positions matching TRBD2. From germline, CDR1 is SNHLY and CDR2 FYNNEI. The CDR3 contains 15 residues. The J segment lost 3 bases and the V segment lost 6 bases, leaving 6 bases of the junction unmatched. In DNA, the CDR3 is TGTGCCAGCAGGAGACTAGCGGGGGAAAACTACGAGCAGTACTTC. It translates to CASRRLAGENYEQYF.

The rearrangement links TRBV7-8 to TRBJ1-4; 7 bases fit TRBD1. The CDR3 contains 14 residues. The J segment lost 10 bases and the V segment lost 4 bases, leaving 9 bases of the junction unmatched. The germline gives CDR1 SGHVS, CDR2 FQNEAQ. CDR3 residues: CASSSPGAGGKLFF. The CDR3 DNA is TGTGCCAGCAGCTCCCCCGGGGCAGGGGGAAAACTGTTTTTT.

This sequence joins TRBV5-1 and TRBJ1-1; D not resolved. The V and J ends lost 2 bases and 3 bases respectively, with 17 bases between them. This CDR3 has 16 residues. Germline-derived CDR1 and CDR2 are SGHRS and YFSETQ. The CDR3 region is CASSLSVKRLDTEAFF. The CDR3 nucleotides read TGCGCCAGCAGCTTAAGTGTCAAGAGGCTGGACACTGAAGCTTTCTTT.

J is TRBJ1-1 and V is TRBV7-2; D is unresolved. Germline loops: CDR1 SGHTA, CDR2 FQGNSA. The CDR3 spans 14 residues. Trimming stripped 3 bases from V and 1 base from J, with 9 bases between. The CDR3 DNA follows: TGTGCCAGCAGCTTCAATTCTAGGAACACTGAAGCTTTCTTT. Translating gives CASSFNSRNTEAFF.

The rearrangement links TRBV2 to TRBJ2-1, with 7 bases that match TRBD1. Germline V gene data show CDR1 as SNHLY and CDR2 as FYNNEI. The CDR3 loop spans 15 amino acids. V shed 6 bases, J shed 8 bases, and the junction held 13 bases outside the gene matches. The CDR3 spells CASRQQGISVYEQFF. The CDR3 DNA follows: TGTGCCAGCAGACAACAGGGGATAAGTGTCTATGAGCAGTTCTTC.

This rearrangement joins TRBV5-4 to TRBJ1-1, with D possibly being TRBD1 (5 bases). This CDR3 region has 14 residues. Trimming stripped 3 bases from V and 4 bases from J, with 13 bases between. Looked up from germline, CDR1 is SGHNT and CDR2 is YYREEE (reference sequence). CDR3 sequence: CASSSLAGSTEAFF. In nucleotides, the CDR3 is TGTGCCAGCAGCTCGCTCGCAGGGAGCACTGAAGCTTTCTTT. Based on the CDR3 plus reference TRBV5-4 and TRBJ1-1, the full variable domain is ETGVTQSPTHLIKTRGQQVTLRCSSQSGHNTVSWYQQALGQGPQFIFQYYREEENGRGNFPPRFSGLQFPNYSSELNVNALELDDSALYLCASSSLAGSTEAFFGQGTRLTVV.

This chain connects TRBV4-1 to TRBJ2-5, with 8 bases identical to TRBD1. This CDR3 is 15 amino acids long. With V trimmed by 9 bases and J by 4 bases, 13 bases remained unmatched. CDR1 is MGHRA and CDR2 is YSYEKL in the germline V gene. In nucleotides, the CDR3 is TGCGCCAGTACCGGAATGGACAGGGTAGGAGAGACCCAGTACTTC. Protein product: CASTGMDRVGETQYF.

The chain combines TRBV30 with TRBJ2-1; 9 positions agree with TRBD2. Trimming took 3 bases from V and 9 from J; bases not matched to a gene: 9. The CDR3 is 14 amino acids. The germline V gene has CDR1 GTSNPN and CDR2 SVGIG (reference sequence). The CDR3 protein is CAWSHGTSTGEQFF. CDR3 nucleotide sequence: TGTGCCTGGAGCCACGGGACTAGCACCGGTGAGCAGTTCTTC.

V gene TRBV7-2 combines with J gene TRBJ1-2; 7 bases are a match to TRBD1. After removal of 7 bases from V and 7 bases from J, the junction contained 6 bases not matched to a gene. The CDR3 runs 12 residues. CDR1 is SGHTA and CDR2 is FQGNSA in the germline V gene. The CDR3 DNA reads as TGTGCCAGCATCGGACAGGAGGGTGGCTACACCTTC. It translates to CASIGQEGGYTF. Filled out from reference TRBV7-2 and TRBJ1-2, the complete variable domain reads GAGVSQSPSNKVTEKGKDVELRCDPISGHTALYWYRQSLGQGLEFLIYFQGNSAPDKSGLPSDRFSAERTGGSVSTLTIQRTQQEDSAVYLCASIGQEGGYTFGSGTRLTVV.

This chain uses TRBV30 with TRBJ1-1, with TRBD1 as a possible D gene (5 bases). The CDR3 loop spans 15 amino acids. CDR1 and CDR2 from the germline V gene are GTSNPN and SVGIG (reference sequence). V was pared by 3 bases and J by 3 bases, with 17 bases between. The CDR3 coding sequence is TGTGCCTGGAGCCGGACGAAAGTGGGGGACACTGAAGCTTTCTTT. It codes for CAWSRTKVGDTEAFF. Full variable domain (rest looked up from reference TRBV30 and TRBJ1-1): SQTIHQWPATLVQPVGSPLSLECTVEGTSNPNLYWYRQAAGRGLQLLFYSVGIGQISSEVPQNLSASRPQDRQFILSSKKLLLSDSGFYLCAWSRTKVGDTEAFFGQGTRLTVV.

About this clone: This specimen includes other DNA sequences encoding the same CDR3. The rearrangement links TRBV18 to TRBJ2-1, with D tentatively TRBD1 or TRBD2 (6 bases each). This CDR3 contains 12 residues. Trimming took 3 bases from V and 8 from J, leaving 8 bases between them. Germline CDR1 is KGHSH and CDR2 is LQKENI. The CDR3 protein is CASSPRGDEQFF. The CDR3 region has the DNA TGTGCCAGCTCACCGAGGGGGGATGAGCAGTTCTTC. The variable domain in full, completed from reference TRBV18 and TRBJ2-1, reads NAGVMQNPRHLVRRRGQEARLRCSPMKGHSHVYWYRQLPEEGLKFMVYLQKENIIDESGMPKERFSAEFPKEGPSILRIQQVVRGDSAAYFCASSPRGDEQFFGPGTRLTVL.

CDR3 DNA sequence: TGTGCCACCAGCAGGGATACTAGCGGTGAGCAGTTCTTC. It encodes CATSRDTSGEQFF. The chain uses TRBV15 and TRBJ2-1, with 8 bases lining up with TRBD2. The CDR3 is 13 residues long. The germline V gene has CDR1 LNHNV and CDR2 YYDKDF (reference sequence). V dropped 3 bases and J dropped 9; count of bases not matched to a gene: 4.

The CDR3 region is CASSPRTGQDSPLHF. The CDR3 DNA reads TGTGCCAGCTCACCGCGGACAGGGCAGGATTCACCCCTCCACTTT. V gene TRBV18 combines with J gene TRBJ1-6; 8 bases agree with TRBD1. The CDR3 loop spans 15 amino acids. The germline CDR1 and CDR2 sequences are KGHSH and LQKENI. V gave up 3 bases and J gave up 8 bases; unmatched junction bases: 6.

The rearrangement uses TRBV7-9 and TRBJ1-2; 8 bases line up with TRBD1. V was clipped by 2 bases and J by 5 bases; unmatched bases: 7. The CDR3 length is 15 residues. The germline V gene has CDR1 SEHNR and CDR2 FQNEAQ (reference sequence). For the CDR3, the DNA is TGTGCCAGCAGCTTACTGGCAGGGGGCAGGTATGGCTACACCTTC. It translates to CASSLLAGGRYGYTF.

V usage is TRBV15 and J usage is TRBJ2-7; TRBD2 might be the D (6 bases). CDR3 size: 15 residues. V lost 3 bases and J 1 base, leaving 13 bases between the germline ends. From germline, CDR1 is LNHNV and CDR2 YYDKDF (reference sequence). CDR3 DNA sequence: TGTGCCACCAGCAGGGGGGGACGGGATTCCTACGAGCAGTACTTC. This codes for CATSRGGRDSYEQYF.

The chain carries TRBV5-4 and TRBJ2-1; D may be TRBD1 (5 bases). CDR1 and CDR2 from the germline V gene are SGHNT and YYREEE (reference sequence). The CDR3 spans 12 residues. V lost 2 bases and J 9 bases, leaving 9 bases between the germline ends. The CDR3 DNA follows: TGTGCCAGCAGCTTAGGGGCGGCTGAGCAGTTCTTC. As protein: CASSLGAAEQFF.

The CDR3 loop reads CASSSLNTGELFF. The CDR3 region has the DNA TGTGCCAGTAGTAGCCTGAACACCGGGGAGCTGTTTTTT. V gene TRBV19 combines with J gene TRBJ2-2; D is unclear. Germline V lookup: CDR1 LNHDA, CDR2 SQIVND (reference sequence). V lost 4 bases and J 1 base, leaving 4 bases between the germline ends. The CDR3 has 13 amino acids.

The rearrangement joins TRBV19 to TRBJ1-1; 8 positions match TRBD1. This CDR3 comprises 15 residues. CDR1 and CDR2 from the germline V gene are LNHDA and SQIVND (reference sequence). CDR3 bases: TGTGTGCGTGATACTGGGGGGACAGGGAACACTGAAGCTTTCTTT. Translating it yields CVRDTGGTGNTEAFF.

J is TRBJ1-2 and V is TRBV5-1, with D perhaps TRBD1 (6 bases). V lost 5 bases and J 4 bases, leaving 12 bases between the germline ends. The germline V gene encodes CDR1 SGHRS and CDR2 YFSETQ. The length of the CDR3 is 13 residues. As DNA, the CDR3 is TGCGCCAGCAGTTTCCGGGACACCTATGGCTACACCTTC. This encodes CASSFRDTYGYTF.

This clone was found once. The chain has TRBV10-2 and TRBJ2-1, with D uncertain. The CDR3 is 16 residues long. CDR1 and CDR2 from the germline V gene are WSHSY and SAAADI. Trimming removed 3 bases from V and 3 bases from J, with 15 bases in between. The CDR3 DNA follows: TGCGCCAGCAGTGACTTTGTAGATTTTATCTACAATGAGCAGTTCTTC. It yields the protein CASSDFVDFIYNEQFF.

J is TRBJ2-7 and V is TRBV14, with 8 bases identical to TRBD2. This CDR3 is 15 amino acids long. CDR1 is SGHDN and CDR2 is FVKESK in the germline V gene. V was pared by 1 base and J by 4 bases, with 6 bases of the junction left unmatched. CDR3 residues: CASSQALAAKYEQYF. In DNA form, the CDR3 reads TGTGCCAGCAGCCAAGCACTAGCGGCAAAGTACGAGCAGTACTTC.

The chain recombines TRBV7-8 with TRBJ2-5, with D perhaps TRBD2 (6 bases). The CDR3 is 13 residues long. V was shortened by 4 bases and J by 4 bases, with 10 bases between the two germline ends. In germline, CDR1 is SGHVS, CDR2 FQNEAQ. CDR3 nucleotides: TGTGCCAGCAGCTCGGGGGAACGAGAGACCCAGTACTTC. It translates to CASSSGERETQYF.

This chain joins TRBV5-1 and TRBJ1-2, with no clear D. V lost 0 bases to trimming and J lost 7 bases, with 13 bases between them. The CDR3 is 14 residues long. Germline V lookup: CDR1 SGHRS, CDR2 YFSETQ. CDR3 in amino acids: CASSLARTGLGYTF. The CDR3 nucleotides are TGCGCCAGCAGCTTGGCCCGAACGGGCCTTGGCTACACCTTC. The full variable domain, rest sourced from reference TRBV5-1 and TRBJ1-2, is KAGVTQTPRYLIKTRGQQVTLSCSPISGHRSVSWYQQTPGQGLQFLFEYFSETQRNKGNFPGRFSGRQFSNSRSEMNVSTLELGDSALYLCASSLARTGLGYTFGSGTRLTVV.

The chain recombines TRBV7-2 with TRBJ1-6; D is ambiguous. Per germline, CDR1 SGHTA and CDR2 FQGNSA. Trimming took 3 bases from V and 8 from J, leaving 8 bases between them. The CDR3 covers 13 residues. CDR3 loop: CASSLNRYSPLHF. The CDR3 nucleotides read TGTGCCAGCAGCTTGAATAGGTATTCACCCCTCCACTTT.

V gene TRBV10-3 combines with J gene TRBJ2-5; D perhaps matches TRBD1 (6 bases). V was cut by 3 bases and J by 5 bases, with 16 bases left in between. CDR3 length equals 15 residues. Germline CDR1 and CDR2: ENHRY and SYGVKD. The CDR3 sequence: CAISEQGPQQETQYF. CDR3 DNA: TGTGCCATCAGTGAACAGGGACCCCAGCAGGAGACCCAGTACTTC.

The count of this clone is one. The chain joins TRBV11-2 to TRBJ1-4; D is unresolved. The CDR3 has 13 amino acids. V lost 3 bases and J lost 6, with 8 bases in between. Per the germline V gene, CDR1 is SGHAT and CDR2 is FQNNGV. CDR3 loop: CASSLAAHEKLFF. CDR3 DNA: TGTGCCAGCAGCTTGGCAGCTCATGAAAAACTGTTTTTT.

J is TRBJ2-3 and V is TRBV7-2; 7 bases agree with TRBD2. The ends lost 5 bases at V and 5 bases at J; junction bases unmatched: 7. Germline assignment: CDR1 SGHTA and CDR2 FQGNSA. This CDR3 spans 14 amino acids. The CDR3 reads CASSPGGSEDTQYF. The CDR3 nucleotides are TGTGCCAGCAGCCCTGGCGGGAGTGAAGATACGCAGTATTTT.

This chain links TRBV7-2 with TRBJ2-7; 12 bases are shared with TRBD2. Germline assignment: CDR1 SGHTA and CDR2 FQGNSA. After removal of 6 bases from V and 6 bases from J, the junction contained 6 bases not matched to a gene. This CDR3 comprises 14 residues. The chain's CDR3 is CASRPGLAGSEQYF. CDR3 bases: TGTGCCAGCAGACCAGGACTAGCGGGATCCGAGCAGTACTTC. The full variable domain, completed using reference TRBV7-2 and TRBJ2-7, is GAGVSQSPSNKVTEKGKDVELRCDPISGHTALYWYRQSLGQGLEFLIYFQGNSAPDKSGLPSDRFSAERTGGSVSTLTIQRTQQEDSAVYLCASRPGLAGSEQYFGPGTRLTVT.

The gene calls are TRBV7-9 and TRBJ2-5; weak D call: TRBD2 (5 bases). Trimming cost V 2 bases and J 2 bases, with 12 bases left between them. CDR1 is SEHNR, CDR2 FQNEAQ, per germline (reference sequence). The CDR3 runs 15 residues. CDR3 in DNA: TGTGCCAGCAGCTTATCGCCGGGATTACAAGAGACCCAGTACTTC. It codes for CASSLSPGLQETQYF.